A selection of T cell receptor beta chains follows, all from one sample in a study of monozygotic twins with inflammatory bowel disease. Using the 5' RACE reads, TCRdb records one entry per CDR3 protein without DNA. Its table lists 440,000 or so distinct CDR3 sequences. Sequencing used blood. The receptors derive from a human donor with ulcerative colitis or Crohn's disease, or a healthy co-twin of an affected twin (not recorded which). The CDR3 runs from the conserved cysteine through the conserved F or W.

j_gene | v_gene | CDR3aa
TRBJ2-7 | TRBV20-1 | CSAATNSYEQYF
TRBJ1-4 | TRBV20-1 | CSACRVLGEKLFF
TRBJ1-3 | TRBV7-2 | CASSDGTSGNTIYF
TRBJ2-7 | TRBV4-1 | CASSQLGLAGNEQYF
TRBJ2-1 | TRBV15 | CATSRDLAGDYSSYNEQFF
TRBJ2-7 | TRBV7-8 | CASSLGSTGSYEQYF
TRBJ1-1 | TRBV7-9 | CASSLESAGDFLF
TRBJ2-3 | TRBV5-1 | CASSSQGASSTDTQYF
TRBJ2-5 | TRBV7-9 | CASTSGTSGTETQYF
TRBJ2-2 | TRBV9 | CASSVSLATGELFF
TRBJ1-1 | TRBV4-2 | CASSQASGRDTEAFF
TRBJ2-1 | TRBV5-1 | CASNGQTYNEQFF
TRBJ2-5 | TRBV9 | CASSVGTSEQETQYF
TRBJ1-6 | TRBV12-3/TRBV12-4 | CASSLTADSNSPLHF
TRBJ2-6 | TRBV10-3 | CAISGANVLTF
TRBJ2-2 | TRBV11-3 | CASSLVSGSGELFF
TRBJ2-5 | TRBV5-4 | CASSFDRETQYF
TRBJ2-1 | TRBV19 | CASSIKGRLREDNEQFF
TRBJ2-5 | TRBV6-1 | CASSTGTSGRGQETQYF
TRBJ2-4 | TRBV11-2 | CASSLDPGPVGIQYF
TRBJ1-4 | TRBV20-1 | CSAICLSAERGEKLFF
TRBJ2-1 | TRBV7-8 | CASSSSSGGLYNEQFF
TRBJ1-6 | TRBV6-5 | CASSYSYRSPTPALHF
TRBJ2-2 | TRBV15 | CATSVSHTGELFF
TRBJ1-1 | TRBV30 | CAWNTGAGPNTEAFF
TRBJ2-7 | TRBV6-4 | CASSDTGGRRYEQYF
TRBJ2-4 | TRBV10-2 | CASSELSGTMHIQYF
TRBJ2-7 | TRBV29-1 | CSVGGGHPYEQYF
TRBJ2-7 | TRBV7-9 | CASSLYVGHEQYF
TRBJ2-1 | TRBV18 | CASSPRLAGSNEQFF
TRBJ2-3 | TRBV28 | CASSLVAYTDTQYF
TRBJ2-2 | TRBV5-4 | CASSIVTGELFF
TRBJ1-1 | TRBV7-2 | CASSLAGTAYNEAFF
TRBJ2-1 | TRBV3-1 | CASSPTGRNEQFF
TRBJ2-2 | TRBV27 | CASPPTRGNTGELFF
TRBJ2-1 | TRBV2 | CASRTVSYNEQFF